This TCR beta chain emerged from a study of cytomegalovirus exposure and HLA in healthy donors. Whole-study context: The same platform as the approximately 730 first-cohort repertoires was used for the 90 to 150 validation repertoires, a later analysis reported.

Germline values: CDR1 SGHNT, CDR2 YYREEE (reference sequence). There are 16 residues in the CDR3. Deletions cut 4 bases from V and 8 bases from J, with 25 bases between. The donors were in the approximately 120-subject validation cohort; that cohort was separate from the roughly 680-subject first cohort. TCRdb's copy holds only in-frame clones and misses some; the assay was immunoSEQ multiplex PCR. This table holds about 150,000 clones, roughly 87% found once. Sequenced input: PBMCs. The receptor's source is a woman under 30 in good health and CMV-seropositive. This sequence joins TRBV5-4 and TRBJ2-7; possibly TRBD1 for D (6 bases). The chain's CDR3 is CASSPQRGGERAQQYF. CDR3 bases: TGTGCCAGCAGCCCTCAACGTGGGGGCGAAAGGGCCCAGCAGTACTTC.